The next 5 T cell receptor beta chains were all read from a single sample in a study of cytomegalovirus exposure and HLA in healthy donors. Both 60 Vbeta primers and 13 Jbeta primers went into the PCR. The protocol was immunoSEQ multiplex PCR, while the TCRdb copy is restricted to in-frame clones and leaves out a portion. The profile covers approximately 110,000 clones, with roughly 79% appearing a single time and 1.3% taken by the ten largest. Sequenced input: PBMCs. Every receptor here comes from a man aged 40-49 years in good health and CMV-seronegative.

This sequence joins TRBV7-9 and TRBJ1-3; TRBD1 agrees at 10 bases. The V segment lost 5 bases and the J segment 2 bases; nucleotides outside the gene matches: 9. CDR3 size: 17 residues. The germline CDR1 and CDR2 sequences are SEHNR and FQNEAQ (reference sequence). The CDR3 DNA is TGTGCCAGCAGCGGCCGAGACAGGGGGCGTGCTGGAAACACCATATATTTT. Protein sequence: CASSGRDRGRAGNTIYF.

This chain joins TRBV11-2 and TRBJ2-1; possibly TRBD2 for D (6 bases). The ends were cut back, 1 base at V and 2 bases at J, with 12 bases in the middle. Germline values: CDR1 SGHAT, CDR2 FQNNGV. This CDR3 is built from 16 residues. The CDR3, as DNA: TGTGCCAGCAGCTTAGTCCCCGGGAGTACCTACAATGAGCAGTTCTTC. Residues: CASSLVPGSTYNEQFF.

This clone has a handful of counts. The CDR3 DNA follows: TGTGCCAGCAGCGTAGCTACCAGTCGGGGAGATTCTAAAGCTTTCTTT. Translated: CASSVATSRGDSKAFF. The chain couples TRBV9 to TRBJ1-1, with D unresolved. This CDR3 comprises 16 residues. The germline V gene has CDR1 SGDLS and CDR2 YYNGEE. V was cut by 0 bases and J by 9 bases, with 21 bases left in between.

The rearrangement joins TRBV28 to TRBJ1-1; 8 bases map to TRBD1. Germline lookup yields CDR1 MDHEN and CDR2 SYDVKM. The V gene end was trimmed by 5 bases and the J gene end by 10 bases; junction bases not matched to a gene: 6. CDR3 size: 12 residues. The CDR3 DNA is TGTGCCAGCAGTACACGACAGGGGCGAGCTTTCTTT. Translating gives CASSTRQGRAFF.

J is TRBJ2-7 and V is TRBV28, with 9 bases lining up with TRBD1. After removal of 7 bases from V and 5 bases from J, the junction contained 9 bases not matched to a gene. CDR3 length equals 14 residues. Germline assignment: CDR1 MDHEN and CDR2 SYDVKM. The CDR3 protein is CASTPDRGLHEQYF. DNA for the CDR3: TGTGCCAGCACCCCGGACAGGGGCCTTCACGAGCAGTACTTC.